This is a list of T cell receptor beta chains from one sample in a study of T-cell memory formation after mild COVID-19. TCRdb ran MiXCR on the 5' RACE reads and lists one entry per CDR3 protein. The top ten hold 22% of the sample, which has about 310,000 distinct CDR3 sequences, around a sixth seen once. Sequenced input: PBMCs or a T cell subset sorted from them (not recorded which). All receptors come from a man younger than 35 who had mild COVID-19 (a few samples of this study predate the infection). Cell type and time point are not known. The CDR3 runs from the conserved cysteine through the conserved F or W. Fields, in order: D gene, V gene, J gene, clone size, CDR3 length, CDR3 DNA, CDR3 protein. D genes are given only for firm matches. Not every row has a clone size; where given, it reads once, few, many or a size class.

D gene: .; V gene: TRBV10-3; J gene: TRBJ2-2; clone size: few; CDR3 length: 13; CDR3 DNA: TGTGCCATCGGCCCTGAGGCAGGCGGGGAGCTGTTTTTT; CDR3 protein: CAIGPEAGGELFF
D gene: .; V gene: TRBV28; J gene: TRBJ1-1; clone size: .; CDR3 length: 13; CDR3 DNA: TGTGCCAGCATCCGAGGGGGTAGGGCTGAAGCTTTCTTT; CDR3 protein: CASIRGGRAEAFF
D gene: TRBD2; V gene: TRBV4-1; J gene: TRBJ2-1; clone size: few; CDR3 length: 14; CDR3 DNA: TGCGCCAGCAGCCAAGCTGGACTAGAGAATGAGCAGTTCTTC; CDR3 protein: CASSQAGLENEQFF
D gene: .; V gene: TRBV7-2; J gene: TRBJ2-7; clone size: many; CDR3 length: 14; CDR3 DNA: TGTGCCAGCAGCTCCAGGCAGGGGTCCTACGAGCAGTACTTC; CDR3 protein: CASSSRQGSYEQYF
D gene: TRBD1; V gene: TRBV14; J gene: TRBJ2-1; clone size: .; CDR3 length: 21; CDR3 DNA: TGTGCCAGCAGCCAAGCCCGTAGTTCTGGAACAGGGGTTCCTACCTACAATGAGCAGTTCTTC; CDR3 protein: CASSQARSSGTGVPTYNEQFF
D gene: .; V gene: TRBV6-1; J gene: TRBJ2-3; clone size: .; CDR3 length: 12; CDR3 DNA: TGTGCCAGCAGACTGGTTCTCGGTACGCAGTATTTT; CDR3 protein: CASRLVLGTQYF
D gene: .; V gene: TRBV19; J gene: TRBJ1-5; clone size: few; CDR3 length: 13; CDR3 DNA: TGTGCCAGTAGGTCCTTTGGGAGTCAGCCCCAGCATTTT; CDR3 protein: CASRSFGSQPQHF
D gene: .; V gene: TRBV7-3; J gene: TRBJ2-2; clone size: many; CDR3 length: 16; CDR3 DNA: TGTGCCAGCAGCCCCTTTACGACAGCGAACACCGGGGAGCTGTTTTTT; CDR3 protein: CASSPFTTANTGELFF
D gene: .; V gene: TRBV20-1; J gene: TRBJ1-1; clone size: .; CDR3 length: 16; CDR3 DNA: TGCAGTGCCGCACCCGGGGCCATCGGAGGGAACACTGAAGCTTTCTTT; CDR3 protein: CSAAPGAIGGNTEAFF
D gene: .; V gene: TRBV7-2; J gene: TRBJ2-1; clone size: .; CDR3 length: 14; CDR3 DNA: TGTGCCAGCAGCTTAATTAGCTCCTACAATGAGCAGTTCTTC; CDR3 protein: CASSLISSYNEQFF
D gene: .; V gene: TRBV7-2; J gene: TRBJ2-2; clone size: .; CDR3 length: 15; CDR3 DNA: TGTGCCAGCAGCTTAGACCGGGGCCGGGGCGGGGAGCTGTTTTTT; CDR3 protein: CASSLDRGRGGELFF
D gene: .; V gene: TRBV6-2/TRBV6-3; J gene: TRBJ2-6; clone size: .; CDR3 length: 16; CDR3 DNA: TGTGCCAGCAGTTACCCCCGCCGCTCTGGGGCCAACGTCCTGACTTTC; CDR3 protein: CASSYPRRSGANVLTF
D gene: TRBD1; V gene: TRBV25-1; J gene: TRBJ1-5; clone size: few; CDR3 length: 16; CDR3 DNA: TGTGCCAGCAGTGGGGACAGGGAGACGGTCGATCAGCCCCAGCATTTT; CDR3 protein: CASSGDRETVDQPQHF
D gene: .; V gene: TRBV12-3/TRBV12-4; J gene: TRBJ2-3; clone size: few; CDR3 length: 14; CDR3 DNA: TGTGCCAGCAAAACAGGGACGTCTACAGATACGCAGTATTTT; CDR3 protein: CASKTGTSTDTQYF
D gene: .; V gene: TRBV29-1; J gene: TRBJ2-7; clone size: .; CDR3 length: 15; CDR3 DNA: TGCAGCGTTGAAGACGAGGCAGGGTCTTACTACGAGCAGTACTTC; CDR3 protein: CSVEDEAGSYYEQYF
D gene: TRBD1; V gene: TRBV28; J gene: TRBJ1-4; clone size: many; CDR3 length: 17; CDR3 DNA: TGTGCCAGCAGTTTAACACAGGGGTTCATTGCTAATGAAAAACTGTTTTTT; CDR3 protein: CASSLTQGFIANEKLFF
D gene: .; V gene: TRBV19; J gene: TRBJ2-1; clone size: .; CDR3 length: 17; CDR3 DNA: TGTGCCAGTAGTATCCCGGCGGGACCGAGTGAGGACAATGAGCAGTTCTTC; CDR3 protein: CASSIPAGPSEDNEQFF
D gene: .; V gene: TRBV7-2; J gene: TRBJ1-2; clone size: .; CDR3 length: 12; CDR3 DNA: TGTGCCAGCAGCGCTGCTGAGTATGGCTACACCTTC; CDR3 protein: CASSAAEYGYTF
D gene: .; V gene: TRBV7-9; J gene: TRBJ2-1; clone size: .; CDR3 length: 15; CDR3 DNA: TGTGCCAGCAGCCAGCGACAGGCAGCCTACAATGAGCAGTTCTTC; CDR3 protein: CASSQRQAAYNEQFF
D gene: .; V gene: TRBV29-1; J gene: TRBJ1-1; clone size: .; CDR3 length: 13; CDR3 DNA: TGCAGCGCCCGAGGGGGGATGAACACTGAAGCTTTCTTT; CDR3 protein: CSARGGMNTEAFF
D gene: TRBD1; V gene: TRBV4-1; J gene: TRBJ2-3; clone size: .; CDR3 length: 14; CDR3 DNA: TGCGCCAGCAGCCATCAGGGGGCCGCAGATACGCAGTATTTT; CDR3 protein: CASSHQGAADTQYF
D gene: .; V gene: TRBV7-2; J gene: TRBJ2-3; clone size: many; CDR3 length: 14; CDR3 DNA: TGTGCCAGCAGCGCACGACAGTTTCCTGATACGCAGTATTTT; CDR3 protein: CASSARQFPDTQYF
D gene: TRBD2; V gene: TRBV6-5; J gene: TRBJ2-7; clone size: few; CDR3 length: 16; CDR3 DNA: TGTGCCAGCAGTTCAGCGCTAGCGGGGTACTCCTACGAGCAGTACTTC; CDR3 protein: CASSSALAGYSYEQYF
D gene: TRBD1; V gene: TRBV12-3/TRBV12-4; J gene: TRBJ1-4; clone size: .; CDR3 length: 15; CDR3 DNA: TGTGCCAGCAGTACTCGGACAGGGGGCGATGAAAAACTGTTTTTT; CDR3 protein: CASSTRTGGDEKLFF
D gene: TRBD1; V gene: TRBV28; J gene: TRBJ1-5; clone size: .; CDR3 length: 14; CDR3 DNA: TGTGCCAGCTTTACGTGGGACAGGGGACAGCCCCAGCATTTT; CDR3 protein: CASFTWDRGQPQHF
D gene: TRBD1; V gene: TRBV12-3/TRBV12-4; J gene: TRBJ2-7; clone size: few; CDR3 length: 14; CDR3 DNA: TGTGCCAGCAGGCCCGGGACAGGTAATTACGAGCAGTACTTC; CDR3 protein: CASRPGTGNYEQYF
D gene: TRBD2; V gene: TRBV3-1; J gene: TRBJ2-5; clone size: .; CDR3 length: 13; CDR3 DNA: TGTGCCAGCAGCCAGACCGGGGGGGAGACCCAGTACTTC; CDR3 protein: CASSQTGGETQYF
D gene: TRBD2; V gene: TRBV27; J gene: TRBJ2-5; clone size: few; CDR3 length: 15; CDR3 DNA: TGTGCCAGCAGTTTGGGACGGGGGGGCGGAAAGACCCAGTACTTC; CDR3 protein: CASSLGRGGGKTQYF
D gene: TRBD2; V gene: TRBV6-2/TRBV6-3; J gene: TRBJ2-3; clone size: few; CDR3 length: 16; CDR3 DNA: TGTGCCAGCAGTTACTTGACTAGCGGGGGAGGAGATACGCAGTATTTT; CDR3 protein: CASSYLTSGGGDTQYF
D gene: .; V gene: TRBV6-2/TRBV6-3; J gene: TRBJ1-5; clone size: few; CDR3 length: 14; CDR3 DNA: TGTGCCAGCAGTTACTCTGGCAGGCAACAGCCCCAGCATTTT; CDR3 protein: CASSYSGRQQPQHF
D gene: TRBD2; V gene: TRBV5-1; J gene: TRBJ2-1; clone size: .; CDR3 length: 15; CDR3 DNA: TGCGCCAGCAGCTACGGACTAGCAGCGATTGATGAGCAGTTCTTC; CDR3 protein: CASSYGLAAIDEQFF
D gene: .; V gene: TRBV9; J gene: TRBJ1-4; clone size: few; CDR3 length: 15; CDR3 DNA: TGTGCCAGCAGCGTAGGCCTCGCCACTAATGAAAAACTGTTTTTT; CDR3 protein: CASSVGLATNEKLFF
D gene: TRBD1; V gene: TRBV6-5; J gene: TRBJ1-6; clone size: .; CDR3 length: 15; CDR3 DNA: TGTGCCAGCAGCCGTGGACAGGGACCAAATTCACCCCTCCACTTT; CDR3 protein: CASSRGQGPNSPLHF
D gene: .; V gene: TRBV7-2; J gene: TRBJ2-7; clone size: .; CDR3 length: 12; CDR3 DNA: TGTGCCAGCAGCTTAAACGGGGCCGAGCAGTACTTC; CDR3 protein: CASSLNGAEQYF
D gene: TRBD1; V gene: TRBV20-1; J gene: TRBJ1-1; clone size: .; CDR3 length: 15; CDR3 DNA: TGCAGTGCCCGGGGACAGTATAACATGAACACTGAAGCTTTCTTT; CDR3 protein: CSARGQYNMNTEAFF